This TCR beta chain was sequenced for a study of cytomegalovirus exposure and HLA in healthy donors (dated by TCRdb to the late 2010s). Regarding the research as a whole: An earlier analysis of approximately 640 of the donors reported 276 Gb of sequence data and about 100 million unique TCR beta sequences from roughly 200 million T cells. Rather than drawing on any new phenotypic data, the later analysis identified candidate immune exposures from TCR beta sequences and the way those sequences occurred across donors. Five DR-DQ haplotypes were handled as single units for association and clustering, since linkage in the cohort was strong. Both class I and class II loci were covered by HLA typing, at four-digit resolution. In an earlier analysis of 550 to 700 of the donors, high-throughput TCR beta sequencing was used to judge whether each TCR beta V gene segment behaved as functional or pseudogenic. A separate validation cohort of approximately 120 different subjects was used in addition to the roughly 700-subject first cohort. To study patterns of TCR occurrence, a later analysis re-analyzed previously published TCR beta repertoires from 550 to 800 donors and added high-resolution HLA genotyping. The study aimed to test whether signatures of past pathogen exposure could be identified by cataloging public T cell receptors. Genome-wide SNP genotypes for about 65% of the 666 donors were used in a later genetic analysis, which treated that subset as a discovery cohort. Donor age, sex, ethnicity and CMV serostatus were compiled alongside the repertoire data. Of the 350 to 450 genotyped donors, 75% to 85% were placed in the genetic ancestry cluster associated with self-reported Caucasian donors. The T cell repertoires of 666 subjects were profiled by immunosequencing and related to cytomegalovirus serostatus. The study combined high-throughput TCR immunosequencing, statistical association of individual TCRs with disease status, and machine learning to predict cytomegalovirus infection status. Among 398 genotyped donors of the cohort, an average of approximately 230,000 unique TCR beta nucleotide sequences were sequenced per donor, roughly 20% of them non-productive. The number of donors typed differed by locus, with 629-630 for A, B, C, DRB1 and DQB1, more than 500 for DQA1, over 600 for DPA1, and over 400 for DPB1. Roughly 300 gigabases of sequencing data and around 80 million unique TCR sequences made up an early release that covered approximately 700 HLA-typed donors. Every repertoire in the discovery cohort had been generated on one and the same sequencing platform.

In total, 500 to 700 healthy bone marrow donors made up the cohort. At the time of sampling, all cohort members were nominally healthy, though unrecorded immune exposures were likely present. The donor was CMV seronegative and belonged to the group of 352 seronegative cohort members. Each donor provided a peripheral blood sample, and peripheral blood mononuclear cells were used for TCR beta sequencing. Genomic DNA extraction from the blood cell samples was performed with the Qiagen DNeasy Blood Extraction Kit. The receptor library was made with the immunoSEQ multiplex PCR assay. The multiplex PCR relied on a mix of 60 forward primers for TCR Vbeta segments and 13 reverse primers for TCR Jbeta segments. The CDR3 region of rearranged TCR beta genes was amplified from genomic DNA by a multiplex PCR assay. The Illumina HiSeq System was used to sequence the amplified TCR beta libraries as 87-base-pair reads. Concerning the study's data processing: A later analysis tallied around 87 million unique TCR beta chains across the 700 or so repertoires, and some 10 million of those chains were shared by two or more donors. Raw reads were error-corrected and collapsed into unique sequences with a nearest-neighbor algorithm that merged closely related sequences to remove PCR and sequencing errors. To assign V, D and J gene segments, CDR3 sequences were aligned to IMGT reference sequences. For a sequence to be retained, at least a six-nucleotide match to both a V gene segment and a J gene segment was required. Rearrangements were classified as productive when the CDR3 lacked stop codons and remained in frame with V and J, and all other rearrangements were classified as non-productive. Following IMGT convention, CDR3 was defined as the stretch from the second conserved V-encoded cysteine to the conserved J-encoded phenylalanine. Sequences without an unambiguous match to a single V gene segment were excluded from the earlier analysis of 450 to 750 of the donors. An earlier analysis of 450 to 650 of the donors called V segments functional above 56.7% productive rearrangements and segregating when the between-donor standard deviation exceeded 5%. A statistical classification framework was developed to diagnose cytomegalovirus status using the catalog of TCR beta chain sequences. In a later analysis, TCR nucleotide sequences were compared against IMGT/GENE-DB human TR gene sequences so that V and J genes could be assigned. In a later analysis, CDR3 sequences and most-parsimonious VDJ recombination scenarios were assigned using the TCRdist pipeline. In a later analysis, every TCR beta chain was defined by the combination of its CDR3 amino acid sequence and its V-gene family, and reads without a unique V-gene family were dropped. As a way to deal with suspected cross-contamination and a sequencing artifact, a later analysis dropped 450 to 600 nucleotide sequences that were highly shared and had low generation probability. In a later analysis, a clonal expansion index for each public chain was calculated from normalized within-repertoire ranks of inferred template counts. Generation probabilities in a later analysis came from a VDJ recombination model fitted to out-of-frame rearrangements, and those results were checked against IGoR. Hypergeometric tests were used in a later analysis to score TCR-TCR, TCR-HLA and TCR-CMV co-occurrence, with a repertoire-size bias correction applied to the TCR pairs. A later analysis estimated false discovery rates by permuting HLA or CMV assignments 20 times. In a later analysis, co-occurring TCRs were grouped using DBSCAN, with TCRdist sequence similarity added in when clustering inside HLA-allele-positive subsets. Repertoires with fewer than 30,000 or more than 120,000 public chains were left out of co-occurrence clustering, as were a few repertoires with anomalous nucleotide sharing. In TCRdb, the immuneACCESS table is reduced to in-frame sequences with V and J assigned. These tables do not hold every clone; where another copy was compared, an unresolved V gene accounts for under half, and the others remain unexplained. The DNA gave D and trimming, while V, J and clone size come from that table. The table for this sample lists roughly 100,000 clones; roughly three quarters of them were counted only once. The top ten hold roughly 6% of the sample.

What the work shows at the level of the full study, not this receptor alone: Because counts were too low, about 17 rarely observed V segments, including chromosome 9 orphons, were excluded from the earlier analysis of 500 to 700 of the donors. For the cohort, immune exposure information was limited to CMV serostatus. Sequencing depth was assumed to be roughly uniform across donors in the presence/absence analyses, though that assumption may not hold. A later analysis found that TCR association rates varied across HLA loci, with DRB1 alleles showing the most associated TCRs and HLA-C alleles the fewest. Correlated functional status among segregating V segments might reflect linkage disequilibrium, but an unknown experimental factor could not be ruled out. HLA typing was unavailable for some donors at each locus, so association tests used only the typed subset. V-gene and J-gene trimming of TCR beta chains was associated with a missense DCLRE1C variant in a later genetic analysis, and the association was replicated in an independent cohort. A group of highly shared sequence variants was considered likely to be a technical artifact of the sequencing pipeline. Most TCR sequences were seen in very few donors, while some public TCRs were found in many individuals. The cohort was sequenced for TCR beta chains only, and without alpha or paired-chain data the features that could be detected were limited. The study listed 150 to 200 TCR beta chains as associated with cytomegalovirus. Assigning TCR associations to individual alleles was difficult when HLA alleles, especially DR and DQ, strongly co-occurred. A later analysis associated 15,000 to 20,000 TCR beta sequences with specific HLA alleles at a false discovery rate of 0.05. In an earlier analysis of around 500 of the donors, most TCR beta V segments appeared in productive rearrangements about 87% or about 30% of the time, broadly matching IMGT annotations. A later analysis reported that several top co-occurrence clusters appeared linked to parvovirus B19, influenza, CMV and Epstein-Barr virus. A further reported finding was that TCR beta sequences accurately predicted the HLA-A and HLA-B alleles for most subjects in the first cohort. In vitro tests confirmed that a few of the cytomegalovirus-associated TCR beta chains recognize cytomegalovirus antigens. In a later analysis, HLA-associated TCR beta chains showed more clonal expansion and lower generation probabilities than non-associated chains that were equally common. Most CMV-associated TCR beta chains appeared to be HLA-restricted in a later analysis, and the HLA associations seemed to be driven largely by CMV exposure. In both the original and validation cohorts, the classifier was reported to diagnose cytomegalovirus status with high specificity and sensitivity. Because the 87-base-pair reads could not distinguish some IMGT-functional V segments, including TRBV6-2 and TRBV6-3, those segments were excluded. In a later genetic analysis, fewer N-insertions in productive TCRs were reported among donors in an Asian-associated ancestry cluster than the approximately 670-donor mean. According to the authors, the approach could potentially be generalized to other disease states and immunological phenotypes.

About this clone itself: Its binding antigen is unknown. No clone much larger than this one lies a single base away; base qualities are absent.

The junction shows trimming of 6 bases on V and 5 bases on J, and the gene matches do not reach 11 bases of it. The cysteine opens and the phenylalanine closes a CDR3 of 16 amino acids. Only the CDR3 portion is preserved as DNA: 48 bases, with reading frame beginning at the first base. The germline V gene provides CDR1 SGHNT and CDR2 YENEEA. This receptor was identified in a male donor in good health and CMV-seronegative. Sequencing input: PBMCs. The receptor chain draws on TRBV11-3 and TRBJ2-3; TRBD1 matches 10 bases in the middle. The DNA reads TGTGCCAGCAGTCAGCCGCCGGGACAGGGGTTAGATACGCAGTATTTT. This sequence encodes CASSQPPGQGLDTQYF.